This T cell receptor (beta chain) originates from a study of CD8 T cells in Susac syndrome. Germline CDR1 reads SGHVS; CDR2 reads FQNEAQ. The CDR3 covers 14 residues. Trimming took 4 bases from V and 2 from J, leaving 11 bases between them. Findings and caveats of the study: CD8+ clonal expansion in Susac was maximal in TEMRA cells and in active patients.

This clonotype was seen just once. Its target is unknown. Random hexamers served to reverse transcribe about 0.45 to 1 ug RNA. By means of immunoSEQ multiplex PCR, TCR beta CDR3 spanning 54 Vbeta and 13 Jbeta underwent amplification. TCRdb fed the immunoSEQ multiplex PCR reads into MiXCR, producing one record per CDR3 protein. The sample lists about 100,000 distinct CDR3 sequences, about 96% occurring once. Negative isolation was applied to CD8+ and CD4+ T cells, and FACS enrichment was applied to TEMRA cells. The sequence was obtained from a human donor with Susac syndrome. The sequenced material came from CD8+ T cells from PBMCs. The chain links TRBV7-8 to TRBJ1-2; tentatively, D is TRBD1 (5 bases). CDR3 bases: TGTGCCAGCAGCTATGGGGACCTCAACTATGGCTACACCTTC. This gives the protein CASSYGDLNYGYTF. Combining the CDR3 with reference TRBV7-8 and TRBJ1-2 gives the whole variable domain GAGVSQSPRYKVAKRGQDVALRCDPISGHVSLFWYQQALGQGPEFLTYFQNEAQLDKSGLPSDRFFAERPEGSVSTLKIQRTQQEDSAVYLCASSYGDLNYGYTFGSGTRLTVV.